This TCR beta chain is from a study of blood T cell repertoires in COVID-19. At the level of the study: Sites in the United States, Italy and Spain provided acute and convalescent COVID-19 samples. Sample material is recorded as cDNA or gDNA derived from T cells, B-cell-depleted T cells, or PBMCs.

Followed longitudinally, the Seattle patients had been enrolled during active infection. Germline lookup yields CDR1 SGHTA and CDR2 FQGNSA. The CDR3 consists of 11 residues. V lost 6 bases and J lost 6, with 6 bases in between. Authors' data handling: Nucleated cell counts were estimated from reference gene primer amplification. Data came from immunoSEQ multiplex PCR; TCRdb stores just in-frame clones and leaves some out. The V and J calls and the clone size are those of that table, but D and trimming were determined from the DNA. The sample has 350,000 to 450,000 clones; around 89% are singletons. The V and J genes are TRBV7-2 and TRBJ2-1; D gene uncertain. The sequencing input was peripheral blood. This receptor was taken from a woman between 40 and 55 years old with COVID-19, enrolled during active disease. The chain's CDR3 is CASRFINEQFF. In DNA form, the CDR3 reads TGTGCCAGCAGATTCATCAATGAGCAGTTCTTC. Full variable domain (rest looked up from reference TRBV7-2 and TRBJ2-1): GAGVSQSPSNKVTEKGKDVELRCDPISGHTALYWYRQSLGQGLEFLIYFQGNSAPDKSGLPSDRFSAERTGGSVSTLTIQRTQQEDSAVYLCASRFINEQFFGPGTRLTVL.